A single T cell receptor (beta chain) is shown here with its context. Sequenced by immunoSEQ multiplex PCR; TCRdb stores in-frame clones only, minus some. The sample contains 45,000 to 65,000 clones, about 90% of which appear only once. The time point denotes: pre-reinfection, 55 to 20 weeks before reinfection detection. TCR sequencing was done directly ex vivo on sorted cells, without expansion in vitro. People who inject drugs from Montreal's HEPCO study were the donors. A couple of donors provided sorted CD3+ CD8+ CD45RO- naive CD8 T cells at all three reinfection time points. The data originate from a study of memory CD8 T cells in hepatitis C reinfection. The wider study: Chronic HCV followed reinfection in two donors who cleared primary infection. Pre-reinfection samples were taken 55 to 20 weeks before detection.

CDR1 is LNHDA, CDR2 SQIVND, per germline (reference sequence). With 10 bases clipped from V and 5 bases from J, the junction kept 7 bases outside the gene matches. There are 13 residues in the CDR3. V and J are TRBV19 and TRBJ1-1, with TRBD1 matching 10 bases. Input material: naive CD8+ T cells sorted from blood. The TCR sequence derives from a man aged 18 to 30 with hepatitis C virus infection. CDR3 DNA sequence: TGTGCCACCGCGACAGGGGGCAGTACTGAAGCTTTCTTT. Translation: CATATGGSTEAFF.